The next 7 T cell receptor beta chains were all read from a single sample in a study of radiation and T cells in renal cell carcinoma. Profiling relied on immunoSEQ multiplex PCR, and the TCRdb table lists in-frame clones only, not all of them. Of about 76,000 clones listed, 80% to 90% were seen once; the top ten hold over 5.5%. Time point specified: blood 4 weeks post-SBRT, at nephrectomy. As for treatment: 15 Gy SBRT to primary tumor, nephrectomy 4 weeks later. Sequencing used blood, obtained from a patient whose treatment included radiotherapy and nephrectomy. These receptors were obtained from an older woman with renal cell carcinoma.

This rearrangement joins TRBV5-1 to TRBJ2-5; D is perhaps TRBD1 (6 bases). Germline-derived CDR1 and CDR2 are SGHRS and YFSETQ. Trimming took off 4 bases at V and 0 bases at J, with 19 bases between the two ends. The CDR3 is 17 amino acids. CDR3 bases: TGCGCCAGCAGCATCCTTACAGGGACCGCCAACCAAGAGACCCAGTACTTC. Protein: CASSILTGTANQETQYF. The full variable domain, its missing parts supplied by reference TRBV5-1 and TRBJ2-5, is KAGVTQTPRYLIKTRGQQVTLSCSPISGHRSVSWYQQTPGQGLQFLFEYFSETQRNKGNFPGRFSGRQFSNSRSEMNVSTLELGDSALYLCASSILTGTANQETQYFGPGTRLLVL.

V and J are TRBV30 and TRBJ2-1; unclear D gene. Germline V gene data show CDR1 as GTSNPN and CDR2 as SVGIG (reference sequence). Trimming removed 4 bases from V and 7 bases from J, with 14 bases in between. The CDR3 has 13 amino acids. CDR3 residues: CAWIPGLGNEQFF. The CDR3 DNA reads TGTGCCTGGATCCCCGGGCTGGGTAATGAGCAGTTCTTC.

The J gene is TRBJ1-5, the V gene TRBV18, with TRBD1 identical over 7 bases. After removal of 4 bases from V and 5 bases from J, the junction contained 2 bases not matched to a gene. CDR3 length: 13 residues. Per germline, CDR1 KGHSH and CDR2 LQKENI. The CDR3 sequence is CASSLGQDQPQHF. In DNA form, the CDR3 reads TGTGCCAGCTCACTTGGACAGGATCAGCCCCAGCATTTT. Drawing the rest from reference TRBV18 and TRBJ1-5, the complete variable domain is NAGVMQNPRHLVRRRGQEARLRCSPMKGHSHVYWYRQLPEEGLKFMVYLQKENIIDESGMPKERFSAEFPKEGPSILRIQQVVRGDSAAYFCASSLGQDQPQHFGDGTRLSIL.

This clone was seen once. CDR3 coding DNA: TGTGCCAGCGGTCGGACAGGGGGAGGAGAGACCCAGTACTTC. Its translation is CASGRTGGGETQYF. The V and J genes are TRBV11-1 and TRBJ2-5; 10 bases are shared with TRBD1. Trimming removed 8 bases from V and 4 bases from J; junction bases left unmatched: 7. Germline assignment: CDR1 SGHAT and CDR2 FQDESV (reference sequence). This CDR3 region has 14 residues.

The V call is TRBV7-9, the J call TRBJ1-2, with unresolved D. There are 13 residues in the CDR3. Looked up from germline, CDR1 is SEHNR and CDR2 is FQNEAQ (reference sequence). Trimming took 1 base from V and 7 from J, leaving 10 bases between them. The CDR3 sequence is CASSLGSHPGYTF. The CDR3 region has the DNA TGTGCCAGCAGCTTAGGTTCACACCCTGGCTACACCTTC.

V and J are TRBV18 and TRBJ2-3, with TRBD1 matching 8 bases. The length of the CDR3 is 16 residues. V lost 3 bases, J lost 2 bases, and 7 bases stayed unmatched. Per germline, CDR1 KGHSH and CDR2 LQKENI. CDR3 nucleotide sequence: TGTGCCAGCTCACCGCAGACGACAGGGGCCACAGATACGCAGTATTTT. Translation gives CASSPQTTGATDTQYF.

The chain uses TRBV5-4 and TRBJ1-2; 8 bases line up with TRBD1. CDR1 is SGHNT, CDR2 YYREEE, per germline (reference sequence). Unmatched junction bases numbered 11, after V lost 9 bases and J lost 1 base. This CDR3 contains 15 residues. CDR3 DNA sequence: TGTGCCACTCGACAGGGGACGTTCCTTAACTATGGCTACACCTTC. Encoded protein: CATRQGTFLNYGYTF.